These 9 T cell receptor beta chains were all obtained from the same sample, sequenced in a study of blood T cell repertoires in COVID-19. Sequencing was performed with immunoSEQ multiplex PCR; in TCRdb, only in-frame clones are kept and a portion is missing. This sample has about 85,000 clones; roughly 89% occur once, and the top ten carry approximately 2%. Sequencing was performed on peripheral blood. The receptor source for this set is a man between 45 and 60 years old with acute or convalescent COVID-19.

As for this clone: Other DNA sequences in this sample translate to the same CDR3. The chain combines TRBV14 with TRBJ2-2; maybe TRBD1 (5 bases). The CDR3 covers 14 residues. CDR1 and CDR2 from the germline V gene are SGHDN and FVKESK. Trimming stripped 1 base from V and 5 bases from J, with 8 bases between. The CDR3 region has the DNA TGTGCCAGCAGCCAAGCGGCAGGGACCGGGGAGCTGTTTTTT. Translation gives CASSQAAGTGELFF.

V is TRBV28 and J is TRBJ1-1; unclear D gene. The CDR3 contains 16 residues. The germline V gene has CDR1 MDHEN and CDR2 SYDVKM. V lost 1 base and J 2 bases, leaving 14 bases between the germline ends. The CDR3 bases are TGTGCCAGCAGTTTATCGAACCTGGCTTTAAACACTGAAGCTTTCTTT. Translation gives CASSLSNLALNTEAFF.

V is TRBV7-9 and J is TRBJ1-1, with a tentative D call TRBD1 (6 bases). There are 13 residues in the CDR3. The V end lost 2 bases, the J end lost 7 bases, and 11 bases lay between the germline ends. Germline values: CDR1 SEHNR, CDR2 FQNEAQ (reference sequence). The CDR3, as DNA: TGTGCCAGCAGCTTAACAGGGCCGAGTGAAGCTTTCTTT. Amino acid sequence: CASSLTGPSEAFF.

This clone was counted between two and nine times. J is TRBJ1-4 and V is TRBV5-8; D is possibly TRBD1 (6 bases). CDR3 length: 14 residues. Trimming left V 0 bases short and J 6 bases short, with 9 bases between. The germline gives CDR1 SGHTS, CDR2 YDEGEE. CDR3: CASSLGQDHEKLFF. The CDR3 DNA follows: TGTGCCAGCAGCTTGGGACAGGACCATGAAAAACTGTTTTTT.

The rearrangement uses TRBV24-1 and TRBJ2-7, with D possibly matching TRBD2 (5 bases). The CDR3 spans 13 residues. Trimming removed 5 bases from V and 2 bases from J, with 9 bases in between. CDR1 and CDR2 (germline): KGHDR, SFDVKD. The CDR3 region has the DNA TGTGCCACCAGTGCCCGGGGTACCTACGAGCAGTACTTC. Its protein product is CATSARGTYEQYF.

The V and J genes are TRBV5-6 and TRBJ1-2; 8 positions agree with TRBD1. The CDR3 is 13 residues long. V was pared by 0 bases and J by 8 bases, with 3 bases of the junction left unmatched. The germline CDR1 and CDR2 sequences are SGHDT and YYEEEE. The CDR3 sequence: CASSLETGDGYTF. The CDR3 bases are TGTGCCAGCAGCTTGGAGACAGGGGACGGCTACACCTTC.

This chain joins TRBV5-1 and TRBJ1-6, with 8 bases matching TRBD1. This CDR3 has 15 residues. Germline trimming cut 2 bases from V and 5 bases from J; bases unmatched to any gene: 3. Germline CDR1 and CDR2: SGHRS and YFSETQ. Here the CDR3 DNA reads TGCGCCAGCAGCTTTTGGGGACAGGATAATTCACCCCTCCACTTT. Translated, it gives CASSFWGQDNSPLHF.

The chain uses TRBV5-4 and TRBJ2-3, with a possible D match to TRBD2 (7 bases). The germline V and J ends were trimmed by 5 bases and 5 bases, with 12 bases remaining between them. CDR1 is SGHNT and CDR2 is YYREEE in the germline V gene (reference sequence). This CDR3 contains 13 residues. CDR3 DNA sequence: TGTGCCAGCAGTTTAAGGGGGGGAGATACGCAGTATTTT. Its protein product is CASSLRGGDTQYF. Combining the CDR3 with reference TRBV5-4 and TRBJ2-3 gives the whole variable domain ETGVTQSPTHLIKTRGQQVTLRCSSQSGHNTVSWYQQALGQGPQFIFQYYREEENGRGNFPPRFSGLQFPNYSSELNVNALELDDSALYLCASSLRGGDTQYFGPGTRLTVL.

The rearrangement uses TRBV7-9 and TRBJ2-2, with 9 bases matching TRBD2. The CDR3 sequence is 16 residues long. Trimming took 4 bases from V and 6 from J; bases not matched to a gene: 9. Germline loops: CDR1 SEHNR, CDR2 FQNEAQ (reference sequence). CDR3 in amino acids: CASSSRGGGMAGELFF. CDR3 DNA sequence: TGTGCCAGCAGCTCCCGCGGGGGGGGAATGGCCGGGGAGCTGTTTTTT. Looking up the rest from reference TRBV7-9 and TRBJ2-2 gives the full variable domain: DTGVSQNPRHKITKRGQNVTFRCDPISEHNRLYWYRQTLGQGPEFLTYFQNEAQLEKSRLLSDRFSAERPKGSFSTLEIQRTEQGDSAMYLCASSSRGGGMAGELFFGEGSRLTVL.